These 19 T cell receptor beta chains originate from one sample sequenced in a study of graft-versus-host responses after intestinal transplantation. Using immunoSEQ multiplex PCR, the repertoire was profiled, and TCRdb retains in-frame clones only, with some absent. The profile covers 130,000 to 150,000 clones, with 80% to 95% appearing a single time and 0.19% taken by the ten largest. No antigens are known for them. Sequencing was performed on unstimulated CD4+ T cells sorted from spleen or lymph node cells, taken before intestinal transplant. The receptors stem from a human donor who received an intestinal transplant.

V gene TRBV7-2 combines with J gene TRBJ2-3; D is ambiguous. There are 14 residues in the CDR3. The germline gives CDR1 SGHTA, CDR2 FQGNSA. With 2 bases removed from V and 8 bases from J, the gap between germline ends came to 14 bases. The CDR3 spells CASSLSRNRGTQYF. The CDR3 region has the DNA TGTGCCAGCAGCTTAAGCAGAAACCGTGGTACGCAGTATTTT.

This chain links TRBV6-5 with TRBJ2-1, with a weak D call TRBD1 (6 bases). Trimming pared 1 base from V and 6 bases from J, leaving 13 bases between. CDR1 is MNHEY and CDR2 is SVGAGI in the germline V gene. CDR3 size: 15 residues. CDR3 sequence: CASSYWTTGPNEQFF. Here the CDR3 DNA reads TGTGCCAGCAGTTACTGGACGACAGGTCCCAATGAGCAGTTCTTC.

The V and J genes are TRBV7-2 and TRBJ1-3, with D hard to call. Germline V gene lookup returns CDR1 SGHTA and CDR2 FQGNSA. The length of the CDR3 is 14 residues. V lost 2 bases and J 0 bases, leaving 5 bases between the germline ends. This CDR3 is CASSLKSSGNTIYF. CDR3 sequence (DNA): TGTGCCAGCAGCTTAAAGAGCTCTGGAAACACCATATATTTT.

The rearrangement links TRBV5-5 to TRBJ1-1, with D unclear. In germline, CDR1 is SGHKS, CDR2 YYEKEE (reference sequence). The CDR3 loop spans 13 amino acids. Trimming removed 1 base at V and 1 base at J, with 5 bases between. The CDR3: CASSLPQNTEAFF. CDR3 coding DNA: TGTGCCAGCAGCTTGCCACAGAACACTGAAGCTTTCTTT.

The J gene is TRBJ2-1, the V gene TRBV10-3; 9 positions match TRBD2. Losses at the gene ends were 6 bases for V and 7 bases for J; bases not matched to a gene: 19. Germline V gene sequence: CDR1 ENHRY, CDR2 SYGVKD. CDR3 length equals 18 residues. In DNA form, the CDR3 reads TGTGCCATCAGCCCATCCAACATGAGGGCTAGCGGGAAGAATGAGCAGTTCTTC. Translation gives CAISPSNMRASGKNEQFF.

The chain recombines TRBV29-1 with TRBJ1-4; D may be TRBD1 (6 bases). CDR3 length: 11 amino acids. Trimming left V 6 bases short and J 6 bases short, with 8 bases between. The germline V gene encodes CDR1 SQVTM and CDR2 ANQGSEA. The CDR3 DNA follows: TGCAGCGTCCGGACAGATGAAAAACTGTTTTTT. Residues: CSVRTDEKLFF.

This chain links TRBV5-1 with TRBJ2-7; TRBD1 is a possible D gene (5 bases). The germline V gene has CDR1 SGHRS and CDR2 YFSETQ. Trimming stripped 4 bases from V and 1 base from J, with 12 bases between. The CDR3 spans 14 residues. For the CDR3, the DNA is TGCGCCAGCAGCCCTCGGCAGGGTTCCTACGAGCAGTACTTC. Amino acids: CASSPRQGSYEQYF.

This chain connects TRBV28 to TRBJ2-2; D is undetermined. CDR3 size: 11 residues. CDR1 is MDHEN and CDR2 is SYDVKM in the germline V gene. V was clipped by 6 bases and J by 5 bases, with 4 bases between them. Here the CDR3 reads CASRLTGELFF. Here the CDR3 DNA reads TGTGCCAGCAGGCTAACCGGGGAGCTGTTTTTT.

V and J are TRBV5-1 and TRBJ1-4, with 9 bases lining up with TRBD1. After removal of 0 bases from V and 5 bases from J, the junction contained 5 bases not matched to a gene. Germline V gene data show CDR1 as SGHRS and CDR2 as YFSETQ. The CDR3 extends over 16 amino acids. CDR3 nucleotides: TGCGCCAGCAGCTTGGCCTTCGGGACAGGGAATGAAAAACTGTTTTTT. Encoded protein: CASSLAFGTGNEKLFF.

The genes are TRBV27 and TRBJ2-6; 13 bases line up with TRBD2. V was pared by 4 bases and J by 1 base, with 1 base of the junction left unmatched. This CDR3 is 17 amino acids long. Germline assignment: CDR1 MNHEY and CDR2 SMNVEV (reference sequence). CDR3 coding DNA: TGTGCCAGCAGTTCACTAGCGGGAGGGTCTGGGGCCAACGTCCTGACTTTC. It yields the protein CASSSLAGGSGANVLTF.

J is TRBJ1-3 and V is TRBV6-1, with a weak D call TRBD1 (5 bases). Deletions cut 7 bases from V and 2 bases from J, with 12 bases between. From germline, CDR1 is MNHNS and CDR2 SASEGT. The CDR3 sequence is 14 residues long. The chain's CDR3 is CASKRGETGNTIYF. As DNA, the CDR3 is TGTGCCAGCAAGAGGGGCGAGACTGGAAACACCATATATTTT.

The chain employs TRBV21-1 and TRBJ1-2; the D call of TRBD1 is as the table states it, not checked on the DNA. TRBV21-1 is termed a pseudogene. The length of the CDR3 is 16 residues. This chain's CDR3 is CASPPPITGEEGGYTF. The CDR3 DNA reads TGTGCCAGTCCCCCCCCGATCACAGGGGAAGAGGGTGGCTACACCTTC.

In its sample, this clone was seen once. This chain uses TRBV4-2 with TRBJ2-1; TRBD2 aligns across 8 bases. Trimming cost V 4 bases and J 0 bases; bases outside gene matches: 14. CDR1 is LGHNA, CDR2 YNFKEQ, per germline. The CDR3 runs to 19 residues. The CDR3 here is CASSPRGSGIISSYNEQFF. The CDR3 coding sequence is TGTGCCAGCAGCCCCCGAGGTAGCGGGATAATAAGCTCCTACAATGAGCAGTTCTTC.

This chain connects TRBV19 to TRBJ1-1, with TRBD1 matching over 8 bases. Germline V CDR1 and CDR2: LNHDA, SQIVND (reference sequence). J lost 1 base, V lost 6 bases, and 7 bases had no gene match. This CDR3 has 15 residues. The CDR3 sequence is CASRITGTGNTEAFF. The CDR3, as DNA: TGTGCCAGTAGGATAACCGGGACAGGGAACACTGAAGCTTTCTTT.

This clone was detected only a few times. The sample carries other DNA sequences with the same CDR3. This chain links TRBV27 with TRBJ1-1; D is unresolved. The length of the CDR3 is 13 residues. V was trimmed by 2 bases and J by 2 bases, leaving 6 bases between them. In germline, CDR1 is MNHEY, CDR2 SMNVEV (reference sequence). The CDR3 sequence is CASSLGLNTEAFF. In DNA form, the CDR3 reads TGTGCCAGCAGTTTAGGGCTTAACACTGAAGCTTTCTTT.

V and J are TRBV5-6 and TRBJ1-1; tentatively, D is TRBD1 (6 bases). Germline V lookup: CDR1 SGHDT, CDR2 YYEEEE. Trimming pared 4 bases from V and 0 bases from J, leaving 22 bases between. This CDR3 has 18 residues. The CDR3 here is CASSPLLPRGGVNTEAFF. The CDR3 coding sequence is TGTGCCAGCAGCCCTCTCCTTCCGAGGGGGGGGGTGAACACTGAAGCTTTCTTT.

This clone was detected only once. The CDR3 protein is CASSEVLRPFYGYTF. CDR3 sequence (DNA): TGTGCCAGCAGTGAGGTTTTGAGGCCTTTCTATGGCTACACCTTC. The chain employs TRBV6-1 and TRBJ1-2; D ambiguous. The V and J ends lost 3 bases and 4 bases respectively, with 15 bases between them. The CDR3 runs 15 residues. Germline-derived CDR1 and CDR2 are MNHNS and SASEGT.

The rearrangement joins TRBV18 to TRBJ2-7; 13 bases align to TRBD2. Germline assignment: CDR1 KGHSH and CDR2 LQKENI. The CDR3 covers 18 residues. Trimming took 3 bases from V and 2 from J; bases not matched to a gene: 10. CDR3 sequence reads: CASSPGPGTSGTTYEQYF. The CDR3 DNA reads TGTGCCAGCTCACCTGGTCCCGGGACTAGCGGGACGACCTACGAGCAGTACTTC. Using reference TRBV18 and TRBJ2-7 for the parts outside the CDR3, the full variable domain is NAGVMQNPRHLVRRRGQEARLRCSPMKGHSHVYWYRQLPEEGLKFMVYLQKENIIDESGMPKERFSAEFPKEGPSILRIQQVVRGDSAAYFCASSPGPGTSGTTYEQYFGPGTRLTVT.

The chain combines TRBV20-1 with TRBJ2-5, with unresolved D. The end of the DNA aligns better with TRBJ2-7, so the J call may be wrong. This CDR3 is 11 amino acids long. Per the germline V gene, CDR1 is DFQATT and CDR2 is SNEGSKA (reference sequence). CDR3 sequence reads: CSAVGPYEQYF. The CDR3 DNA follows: TGCAGTGCAGTAGGGCCCTACGAGCAGTACTTC.